The clone carrying this TCR beta chain was seen more than once but under ten times. No antigen is known for it. TCRdb called the reads again in MiXCR, with one record for every CDR3 protein. This table has 290,000 or so distinct CDR3 sequences, roughly 25% appearing once. This CDR3 has 18 amino acids. Germline loops: CDR1 SEHNR, CDR2 FQNEAQ (reference sequence). After removal of 7 bases from V and 1 base from J, the junction contained 14 bases not matched to a gene. The data belong to a study of T cell repertoires in cytomegalovirus infection. Study-wide context: Public signatures in TCR beta pointed to CMV infection and matching HLA type.

General observations from the study: People with CMV and the relevant HLA were identified by cumulative public TCR beta family frequency.

The sequence derives from a human donor in good health (CMV status not recorded). Some clones in this sample may be carry-over from other donors' samples. The chain employs TRBV7-9 and TRBJ2-5; 11 nucleotides align to TRBD1. Sequencing used PBMCs. CDR3 DNA sequence: TGTGCCAGCACTGGACAGGGGGCTAGTACGATTCGCCAAGAGACCCAGTACTTC. Translated: CASTGQGASTIRQETQYF.